The present T cell receptor beta chain was sequenced within a study of cytomegalovirus exposure and HLA in healthy donors. The study ran its PCR with 60 Vbeta and 13 Jbeta primers. Produced via immunoSEQ multiplex PCR; TCRdb's table is partial and in-frame only. The data contain some 110,000 clones, more than 65% of them singletons. About this clone itself: Its target is unknown.

Study-wide findings and caveats: According to a later analysis, most TCR beta chains associated with CMV appeared HLA-restricted. In a later analysis, HLA-C alleles had the fewest associated TCRs, DRB1 alleles the most. Researchers reportedly found TCR beta sequences accurately predicted most subjects' HLA-A and HLA-B alleles.

Germline V gives CDR1 GTSNPN, CDR2 SVGIG (reference sequence). V was clipped by 2 bases and J by 5 bases, with 6 bases between them. The CDR3 spans 12 residues. This TCR derives from a boy between 5 and 17 years old in good health and CMV-seronegative. The chain carries TRBV30 and TRBJ1-4; unclear D gene. Source material: PBMCs. The CDR3: CAWSPLNEKLFF. The CDR3 nucleotides read TGTGCCTGGAGTCCTCTCAATGAAAAACTGTTTTTT.